This TCR beta chain was documented in a study of Graves' ophthalmopathy and Graves' hyperthyroidism. Across the whole study: By definition, stable hyperthyroidism involved no ophthalmopathy within 18 months of follow-up. Whole-study results and caveats: Most expanded clonotypes in thyroid above 0.001 frequency also showed up in blood. Ophthalmopathy progression was predicted with 70% to 71% sensitivity and about 72% specificity.

Enrolled hyperthyroidism patients had a new diagnosis, a duration under 2 months, and an age of 18 to 65. V gave up 3 bases and J gave up 6 bases, with 14 bases separating them. CDR1 PRHDT and CDR2 FYEKMQ come from the germline V gene (reference sequence). The CDR3 runs 15 residues. Amplification of the TCR beta CDR3 regions used RNA transcripts (as template). RT-PCR in the first round used HTBI primers; a second-round multiplex PCR followed. MiXCR, run by TCRdb on the multiplex PCR reads, gives a single entry per CDR3 protein. The repertoire holds about 550,000 distinct CDR3 sequences, with less than 45% as singletons. Comment on this clonotype: The target antigen is unknown.

Sequences were obtained from peripheral blood or thyroid tissue (not recorded which). The chain links TRBV13 to TRBJ1-4; D is undetermined. This clonotype was obtained from an adult man with Graves' hyperthyroidism. The CDR3, as DNA: TGTGCCAGCAGCTTGAGAGGGCAATCGGATGAAAAACTGTTTTTT. Translated, it gives CASSLRGQSDEKLFF.